This T cell receptor beta chain was sequenced during a study of T-cell reconstitution after alpha-beta-depleted transplantation in children. The study's findings and limits: Some patients owed their high day-60 TCRbeta diversity to surviving recipient T cells and thymic progenitors. By about two months after transplant, alpha-beta T cells reportedly arose from several hundred graft clones that had expanded. T-cell counts and diversity at one year post-transplant came mainly from newly produced T cells.

A library of TCRbeta sequences, prepared with unique molecular identifiers, was generated. Using its own MiXCR run on the PCR reads, TCRdb lists one record per CDR3 protein. The table lists 250,000 to 300,000 distinct CDR3 sequences, around 7.3% of them singletons, with 8.5% to 9.5% in the top ten. This clonotype appeared many times. Its antigen is not identified. V was shortened by 3 bases and J by 0 bases, with 10 bases between the two germline ends. From germline, CDR1 is SGDLS and CDR2 YYNGEE. The CDR3 sequence is 15 residues long. The starting material was peripheral blood, obtained 360 days after TCRalphabeta/CD19-depleted stem cell transplant. The receptor's source is a female patient aged 2 to 10 who had a stem cell transplant for Fanconi anemia, so the T cells may come from the graft donor. The chain carries TRBV9 and TRBJ1-5, with D maybe TRBD1 (5 bases). The CDR3 DNA sequence: TGTGCCAGCAGCGAGACAGTTTATAGCAATCAGCCCCAGCATTTT. This codes for CASSETVYSNQPQHF.